This TCR beta chain is from a study of T-cell reconstitution after alpha-beta-depleted transplantation in children. A library of TCRbeta sequences, prepared with unique molecular identifiers, was generated. TCRdb re-called the PCR reads with MiXCR, one entry per CDR3 protein. The sample holds approximately 400,000 distinct CDR3 sequences, about a tenth seen once. The germline CDR1 and CDR2 sequences are MNHEY and SVGEGT. Trimming stripped 2 bases from V and 8 bases from J, with 7 bases between. The CDR3 is 12 residues long. This clonotype was seen at least ten times. Sample: PBMCs from the stem cell graft donor, taken from the stem cell graft. This clonotype was obtained from a human donor who donated a stem cell graft to a child with acute myeloid leukemia. The chain is built from TRBV6-2 or TRBV6-3 and TRBJ2-1; the D is unclear. This CDR3 is CASSYNAYEQFF. The CDR3 DNA sequence: TGTGCCAGCAGTTACAATGCATATGAGCAGTTCTTC.